The 28 T cell receptor beta chains below come from one sample, sequenced in a study of T cells in Graves' hyperthyroidism and ophthalmopathy. RNA transcripts yielded amplified TCR beta CDR3 regions. Researchers ran a first-round RT-PCR on the TCR CDR3 using the HTBI primer set. MiXCR was run by TCRdb on the multiplex PCR reads, yielding one entry per CDR3 protein. The data hold fewer than 200,000 distinct CDR3 sequences, with more than 15% observed a single time. Sequencing was performed on blood. The origin of the receptors is a woman in her forties or fifties with Graves' hyperthyroidism.

Ten or more counts support this clonotype. This chain uses TRBV5-1 with TRBJ2-7; 7 nucleotides agree with TRBD1. The V segment lost 2 bases and the J segment 6 bases; nucleotides outside the gene matches: 8. The length of the CDR3 is 14 residues. Germline V gene lookup returns CDR1 SGHRS and CDR2 YFSETQ. CDR3 loop: CASSFTGVGVEQYF. DNA of the CDR3: TGCGCCAGCAGCTTCACAGGGGTAGGGGTCGAGCAGTACTTC.

This clonotype was seen ten or more times. The CDR3 DNA reads TGTGCCAGTAGTTATACAGCGAGGGGCTATGGCTACACCTTC. It is translated as CASSYTARGYGYTF. The J gene is TRBJ1-2, the V gene TRBV19, with a weak D call TRBD1 (5 bases). Germline CDR1 is LNHDA and CDR2 is SQIVND (reference sequence). Deletions cut 5 bases from V and 4 bases from J, with 14 bases between. The CDR3 contains 14 residues. The full variable domain, in which reference TRBV19 and TRBJ1-2 provide the parts outside the CDR3, is DGGITQSPKYLFRKEGQNVTLSCEQNLNHDAMYWYRQDPGQGLRLIYYSQIVNDFQKGDIAEGYSVSREKKESFPLTVTSAQKNPTAFYLCASSYTARGYGYTFGSGTRLTVV.

This clonotype was counted ten times or more. V is TRBV9 and J is TRBJ2-3; D not certain. This CDR3 region has 15 residues. Looked up from germline, CDR1 is SGDLS and CDR2 is YYNGEE. Between the trimmed V and J ends, which lost 0 bases and 2 bases, there was a span of 10 bases. CDR3 nucleotides: TGTGCCAGCAGCGTAGGAGCTCTTTACACAGATACGCAGTATTTT. Protein: CASSVGALYTDTQYF.

Here the CDR3 reads CASRAGTSFYEQYF. The CDR3, as DNA: TGTGCCAGCAGGGCCGGGACTAGTTTCTACGAGCAGTACTTC. This chain uses TRBV6-1 with TRBJ2-7; 8 positions match TRBD2. There are 14 residues in the CDR3. Looked up from germline, CDR1 is MNHNS and CDR2 is SASEGT. The V segment lost 6 bases and the J segment 3 bases; nucleotides outside the gene matches: 7.

Only a few counts were recorded for this clonotype. The chain joins TRBV9 to TRBJ2-1, with TRBD2 matching over 8 bases. V dropped 3 bases and J dropped 7; count of bases not matched to a gene: 6. Per germline, CDR1 SGDLS and CDR2 YYNGEE. This CDR3 region has 14 residues. As DNA, the CDR3 is TGTGCCAGCAGCGCACGGGGGGGCAGGAATGAGCAGTTCTTC. This codes for CASSARGGRNEQFF.

This clonotype was found a few times. This chain connects TRBV6-9 to TRBJ2-5; possibly TRBD1 for D (6 bases). Germline V gene data show CDR1 as MNHGY and CDR2 as SVAAGI. Trimming removed 3 bases from V and 7 bases from J, with 15 bases in between. The CDR3 is 14 residues long. CDR3 sequence: CASSYLTEGGTQYF. The CDR3 region has the DNA TGTGCCAGCAGTTACCTTACAGAAGGGGGGACCCAGTACTTC.

This clonotype was seen many times. The chain couples TRBV12-3 or TRBV12-4 to TRBJ1-2; D unclear. The CDR3 has 13 amino acids. Between the trimmed V and J ends, which lost 5 bases and 14 bases, there was a span of 21 bases. CDR3 in DNA: TGTGCCAGCAGTCCCCCTTCTCACAGTTGGGGAACCTTC. The encoded protein is CASSPPSHSWGTF.

Comments on this clonotype: Given a much more abundant clone one base away, this may be a read error. This chain connects TRBV20-1 to TRBJ2-3; 8 bases are shared with TRBD2. Germline CDR1 and CDR2: DFQATT and SNEGSKA (reference sequence). With 6 bases clipped from V and 0 bases from J, the junction kept 11 bases outside the gene matches. The CDR3 extends over 16 amino acids. The CDR3 sequence is CSATGGGQSSTDTQYF. CDR3 DNA sequence: TGCAGTGCCACGGGGGGGGGGCAATCTAGCACAGATACGCAGTATTTT.

This clonotype has ten or more counts. The chain joins TRBV7-2 to TRBJ1-1; D remains unclear. Deletions cut 3 bases from V and 3 bases from J, with 17 bases between. Germline values: CDR1 SGHTA, CDR2 FQGNSA. There are 16 residues in the CDR3. The CDR3 here is CASSFPRIGEDTEAFF. The CDR3 DNA reads TGTGCCAGCAGCTTCCCGCGCATCGGGGAGGACACTGAAGCTTTCTTT.

In this sample, this clonotype turned up a few times. V gene TRBV7-3 combines with J gene TRBJ1-3, with D maybe TRBD1 (5 bases). This CDR3 has 14 amino acids. V was shortened by 5 bases and J by 4 bases, with 12 bases between the two germline ends. CDR1 and CDR2 from the germline V gene are SGHTA and FQGTGA. CDR3 sequence reads: CASSPGTLGNTIYF. CDR3 DNA sequence: TGTGCCAGCAGCCCTGGGACGTTAGGAAACACCATATATTTT. Drawing the rest from reference TRBV7-3 and TRBJ1-3, the complete variable domain is GAGVSQTPSNKVTEKGKYVELRCDPISGHTALYWYRQSLGQGPEFLIYFQGTGAADDSGLPNDRFFAVRPEGSVSTLKIQRTERGDSAVYLCASSPGTLGNTIYFGEGSWLTVV.

This clonotype was counted many times. Germline and junction disagree at one end, which may indicate a read error. The chain employs TRBV19 and TRBJ1-5; maybe TRBD1 (5 bases). CDR3 length: 16 residues. Germline V gives CDR1 LNHDA, CDR2 SQIVND (reference sequence). The CDR3 reads CASRIGGEGDNQPQHF. The CDR3 DNA reads TGTGCCAGTAGAATAGGAGGGGAAGGTGACAATCAGCCCCAGCATTTT. The complete variable domain, with remaining parts taken from reference TRBV19 and TRBJ1-5, reads DGGITQSPKYLFRKEGQNVTLSCEQNLNHDAMYWYRQDPGQGLRLIYYSQIVNDFQKGDIAEGYSVSREKKESFPLTVTSAQKNPTAFYLCASRIGGEGDNQPQHFGDGTRLSIL.

This clonotype was detected many times. The chain recombines TRBV24-1 with TRBJ1-2; D call uncertain. Germline values: CDR1 KGHDR, CDR2 SFDVKD. This CDR3 comprises 14 residues. The V end lost 3 bases, the J end lost 6 bases, and 13 bases lay between the germline ends. Here the CDR3 reads CATSDRPDVNGYTF. For the CDR3, the DNA is TGTGCCACCAGTGATAGACCGGACGTCAATGGCTACACCTTC.

This clonotype has a count of ten or more. V gene TRBV27 combines with J gene TRBJ1-2; a weak D match, TRBD1 (6 bases). The CDR3 length is 16 residues. Trimming removed 6 bases at V and 7 bases at J, with 24 bases between. In germline, CDR1 is MNHEY, CDR2 SMNVEV (reference sequence). Written as DNA, the CDR3 is TGTGCCAGCAGCTGGGGGCTCCAAAAATCCCTGGTTGGCTACACCTTC. It encodes CASSWGLQKSLVGYTF.

This clonotype has more than one count but fewer than ten. This chain connects TRBV6-1 to TRBJ2-1; perhaps TRBD2 as D (5 bases). Germline CDR1 MNHNS, CDR2 SASEGT. The CDR3 runs 12 residues. V was pared by 4 bases and J by 8 bases, with 9 bases between. The CDR3 here is CASSASGYEQFF. CDR3 DNA: TGTGCCAGCAGTGCCTCGGGGTATGAGCAGTTCTTC.

This clonotype was recorded at least ten times. V and J are TRBV4-3 and TRBJ2-1, with TRBD2 matching over 9 bases. The CDR3 has 15 amino acids. J was trimmed by 4 bases and V by 0 bases; bases with no gene match: 1. Germline CDR1 reads LGHNA; CDR2 reads YSLEER. The chain's CDR3 is CASSQDTSGYNEQFF. The CDR3, as DNA: TGCGCCAGCAGCCAAGATACTAGCGGGTACAATGAGCAGTTCTTC.

This clonotype was seen repeatedly, ten times or more. V and J are TRBV6-2 or TRBV6-3 and TRBJ1-1; TRBD1 might be the D (6 bases). This CDR3 contains 14 residues. V dropped 0 bases and J dropped 6 bases, with 11 bases sitting between them. Germline V gives CDR1 MNHEY, CDR2 SVGEGT. The CDR3 reads CASSYSSGGAEAFF. The DNA of the CDR3 is TGTGCCAGCAGTTACTCAAGTGGGGGCGCTGAAGCTTTCTTT.

This chain connects TRBV27 to TRBJ2-3; 7 bases align to TRBD2. With 8 bases clipped from V and 1 base from J, the junction kept 12 bases outside the gene matches. Germline values: CDR1 MNHEY, CDR2 SMNVEV (reference sequence). This CDR3 region has 16 residues. In DNA form, the CDR3 reads TGTGCCAGCGGGGGTACGGCGGGGGACTGCACAGATACGCAGTATTTT. This translates into CASGGTAGDCTDTQYF.

The sample holds many counts of this clonotype. CDR3 DNA sequence: TGTGCCAGCAGTGAAGCGGGGACAAACACTGAAGCTTTCTTT. It yields the protein CASSEAGTNTEAFF. This sequence joins TRBV6-1 and TRBJ1-1, with D maybe TRBD1 (6 bases). This CDR3 spans 14 amino acids. Trimming removed 0 bases at V and 2 bases at J, with 7 bases between. Germline lookup yields CDR1 MNHNS and CDR2 SASEGT.

This clonotype was recorded many times. This chain links TRBV6-5 with TRBJ1-1; the match to TRBD1 covers 8 bases. The V gene end was trimmed by 0 bases and the J gene end by 3 bases; junction bases not matched to a gene: 3. This CDR3 region has 15 residues. Per the germline V gene, CDR1 is MNHEY and CDR2 is SVGAGI. CDR3 sequence reads: CASSYSGTGYTEAFF. The CDR3 DNA follows: TGTGCCAGCAGTTACTCAGGGACAGGTTACACTGAAGCTTTCTTT.

This clonotype was detected many times. The genes are TRBV9 and TRBJ1-2, with D possibly being TRBD1 (6 bases). The CDR3 runs 14 residues. The V end was cut by 0 bases, the J end by 6 bases, with 12 bases between. The germline gives CDR1 SGDLS, CDR2 YYNGEE. The CDR3 DNA is TGTGCCAGCAGCGTAGGTAGAGGGGGTGATGGCTACACCTTC. The encoded protein is CASSVGRGGDGYTF. The full variable domain, its missing parts supplied by reference TRBV9 and TRBJ1-2, is DSGVTQTPKHLITATGQRVTLRCSPRSGDLSVYWYQQSLDQGLQFLIQYYNGEERAKGNILERFSAQQFPDLHSELNLSSLELGDSALYFCASSVGRGGDGYTFGSGTRLTVV.

This clonotype appeared many times. DNA for the CDR3: TGTGCCAGCAGTGAATTCGGGGGGGGGTCCGATCATGAGCAGTTCTTC. Translation gives CASSEFGGGSDHEQFF. This chain connects TRBV6-1 to TRBJ2-1; 8 bases fit TRBD2. CDR1 and CDR2 from the germline V gene are MNHNS and SASEGT. Unmatched junction bases numbered 11, after V lost 2 bases and J lost 8 bases. This CDR3 spans 16 amino acids.

For this clonotype: This may arise from a read error, as a much more abundant clone is one base away. V usage is TRBV18 and J usage is TRBJ1-5; maybe TRBD1 (5 bases). Germline values: CDR1 KGHSH, CDR2 LQKENI. V lost 4 bases and J 6 bases, leaving 13 bases between the germline ends. This CDR3 spans 14 amino acids. The CDR3 here is CASSLGLDSQPQHF. In nucleotides, the CDR3 is TGTGCCAGCTCACTAGGGTTAGACAGTCAGCCCCAGCATTTT. The full variable domain, in which reference TRBV18 and TRBJ1-5 provide the parts outside the CDR3, is NAGVMQNPRHLVRRRGQEARLRCSPMKGHSHVYWYRQLPEEGLKFMVYLQKENIIDESGMPKERFSAEFPKEGPSILRIQQVVRGDSAAYFCASSLGLDSQPQHFGDGTRLSIL.

This clonotype was seen at least ten times. J is TRBJ1-1 and V is TRBV27, with D possibly being TRBD1 (5 bases). CDR1 is MNHEY, CDR2 SMNVEV, per germline (reference sequence). Trimming removed 1 base at V and 3 bases at J, with 15 bases between. The length of the CDR3 is 16 residues. CDR3 protein: CASSLFGGDTYTEAFF. CDR3 sequence (DNA): TGTGCCAGCAGTTTATTCGGGGGAGACACTTACACTGAAGCTTTCTTT.

The chain links TRBV11-2 to TRBJ2-5; 7 bases agree with TRBD1. The CDR3 extends over 14 amino acids. V trimming: 0 bases; J trimming: 7 bases; junction bases outside the gene matches: 5. Germline V lookup: CDR1 SGHAT, CDR2 FQNNGV. The CDR3 reads CASSLERQGVTQYF. As DNA, the CDR3 is TGTGCCAGCAGCTTAGAAAGGCAGGGGGTGACCCAGTACTTC.

This clonotype appeared a few times. The chain combines TRBV18 with TRBJ1-3, with D unclear. The V and J ends lost 3 bases and 0 bases respectively, with 9 bases between them. This CDR3 has 15 residues. Germline V gene lookup returns CDR1 KGHSH and CDR2 LQKENI. In DNA, the CDR3 is TGTGCCAGCTCACCTCGAGGACCCTCTGGAAACACCATATATTTT. Protein sequence: CASSPRGPSGNTIYF.

This clonotype was seen repeatedly, ten times or more. V usage is TRBV19 and J usage is TRBJ1-1, with 9 bases lining up with TRBD1. With 6 bases clipped from V and 10 bases from J, the junction kept 15 bases outside the gene matches. This CDR3 is built from 15 residues. The V gene's germline CDR1 is LNHDA and CDR2 SQIVND (reference sequence). In DNA, the CDR3 is TGTGCCAGTAGCGACCGGGACAGGGTGACTCGTAGAGCTTTCTTT. Its translation: CASSDRDRVTRRAFF.

The J gene is TRBJ2-1, the V gene TRBV5-1, with 14 bases lining up with TRBD2. This CDR3 is built from 18 residues. Germline V CDR1 and CDR2: SGHRS, YFSETQ. V lost 4 bases, J lost 7 bases, and 13 bases stayed unmatched. DNA for the CDR3: TGCGCCAGCAGCGTAGGGACTAGCGGGAGAAGCATAGGAAATGAGCAGTTCTTC. Protein: CASSVGTSGRSIGNEQFF. Full variable domain (outside the CDR3, taken from reference TRBV5-1 and TRBJ2-1): KAGVTQTPRYLIKTRGQQVTLSCSPISGHRSVSWYQQTPGQGLQFLFEYFSETQRNKGNFPGRFSGRQFSNSRSEMNVSTLELGDSALYLCASSVGTSGRSIGNEQFFGPGTRLTVL.

This clonotype was seen at least ten times. J is TRBJ2-5 and V is TRBV29-1; D may be TRBD2 (5 bases). Per the germline V gene, CDR1 is SQVTM and CDR2 is ANQGSEA. V dropped 7 bases and J dropped 4 bases, with 19 bases sitting between them. This CDR3 has 14 amino acids. The CDR3 sequence: CSADSGRAGETQYF. In DNA form, the CDR3 reads TGCAGCGCAGACTCCGGCCGCGCGGGAGAGACCCAGTACTTC.